This T cell receptor beta chain stems from a study of T cells in Graves' hyperthyroidism and ophthalmopathy. TCR beta CDR3 sequences were amplified from RNA transcripts. An initial round of RT-PCR targeting the TCR CDR3 relied on the HTBI primer set. TCRdb passed the multiplex PCR reads through MiXCR, listing each CDR3 protein once. The data contain roughly 570,000 distinct CDR3 sequences, around 45% of them singletons. Broader study findings: By a 13 V-J model, ophthalmopathy was set apart from stable hyperthyroidism. Most thyroid clonotypes with frequency above 0.001 were detected in blood.

Uncontrolled infection, other autoimmune disease, pregnancy or lactation disqualified patients from enrolment. Clinical symptoms, serum thyroxine, TRAb, thyroid ultrasound and orbital computed tomography informed diagnoses. On this clonotype itself: Its matching antigen is unknown.

The origin of this receptor is an adult woman with Graves' disease, either hyperthyroidism or ophthalmopathy (not recorded which). The specimen sequenced was peripheral blood or thyroid tissue (not recorded which).

As DNA, the CDR3 is TGCAGTGCTAGAGATGTCAGGGGGGCTAACACTGAAGCTTTCTTT. It translates to CSARDVRGANTEAFF. The rearrangement links TRBV20-1 to TRBJ1-1; 7 bases fit TRBD1. The CDR3 has 15 amino acids. Germline trimming cut 0 bases from V and 2 bases from J; bases unmatched to any gene: 6. Germline-derived CDR1 and CDR2 are DFQATT and SNEGSKA (reference sequence).